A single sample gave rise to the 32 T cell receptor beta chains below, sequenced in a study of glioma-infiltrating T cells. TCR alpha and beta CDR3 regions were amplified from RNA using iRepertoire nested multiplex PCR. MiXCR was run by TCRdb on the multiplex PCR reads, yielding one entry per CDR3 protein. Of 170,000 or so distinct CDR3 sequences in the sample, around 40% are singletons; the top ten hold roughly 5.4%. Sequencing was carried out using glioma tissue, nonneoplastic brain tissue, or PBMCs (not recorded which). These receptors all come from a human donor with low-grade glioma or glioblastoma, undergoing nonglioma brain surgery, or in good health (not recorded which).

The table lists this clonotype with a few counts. DNA of the CDR3: TGTGCCAGCAGTCACGCCCCCGGGACAGCACCGTCTGGAAACACCATATATTTT. It specifies CASSHAPGTAPSGNTIYF. The V and J genes are TRBV28 and TRBJ1-3; 7 nucleotides agree with TRBD1. The J segment lost 1 base and the V segment lost 5 bases, leaving 14 bases of the junction unmatched. In germline, CDR1 is MDHEN, CDR2 SYDVKM. The CDR3 loop spans 18 amino acids.

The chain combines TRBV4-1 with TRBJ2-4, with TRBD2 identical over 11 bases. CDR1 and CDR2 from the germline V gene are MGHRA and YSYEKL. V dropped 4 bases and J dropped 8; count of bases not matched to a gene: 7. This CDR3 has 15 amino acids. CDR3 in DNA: TGCGCCAGCAGCCCTGCCCAACTAGCGGGGGACATTCAGTACTTC. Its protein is CASSPAQLAGDIQYF.

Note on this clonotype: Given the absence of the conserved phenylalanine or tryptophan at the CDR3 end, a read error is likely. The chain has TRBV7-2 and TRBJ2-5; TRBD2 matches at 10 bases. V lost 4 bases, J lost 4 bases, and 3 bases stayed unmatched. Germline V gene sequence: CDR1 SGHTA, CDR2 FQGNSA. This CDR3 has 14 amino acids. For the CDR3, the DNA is TGTGCCAGCAGCTCAGGACTAGCGGTAGAGACCCAGTACCTC. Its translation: CASSSGLAVETQYL.

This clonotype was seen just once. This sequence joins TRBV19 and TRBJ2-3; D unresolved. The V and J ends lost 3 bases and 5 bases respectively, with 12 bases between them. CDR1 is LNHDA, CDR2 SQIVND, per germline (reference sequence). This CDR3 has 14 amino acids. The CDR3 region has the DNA TGTGCCAGTAGTATTGGGCTAGTCAAAGATACGCAGTATTTT. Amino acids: CASSIGLVKDTQYF. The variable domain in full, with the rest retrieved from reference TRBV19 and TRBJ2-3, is DGGITQSPKYLFRKEGQNVTLSCEQNLNHDAMYWYRQDPGQGLRLIYYSQIVNDFQKGDIAEGYSVSREKKESFPLTVTSAQKNPTAFYLCASSIGLVKDTQYFGPGTRLTVL.

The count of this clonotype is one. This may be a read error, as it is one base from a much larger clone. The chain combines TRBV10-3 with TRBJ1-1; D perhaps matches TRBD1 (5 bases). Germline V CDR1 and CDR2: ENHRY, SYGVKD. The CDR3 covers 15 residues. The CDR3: CAISDPTEMNTEALF. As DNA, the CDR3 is TGTGCCATCAGTGACCCGACAGAGATGAACACTGAAGCTCTCTTT.

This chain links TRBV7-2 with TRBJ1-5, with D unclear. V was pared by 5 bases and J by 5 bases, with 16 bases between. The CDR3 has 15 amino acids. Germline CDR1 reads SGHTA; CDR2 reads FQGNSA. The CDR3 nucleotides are TGTGCCAGCAGCCAAGATCTTCAGAAAGATCAGCCCCAGCATTTT. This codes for CASSQDLQKDQPQHF. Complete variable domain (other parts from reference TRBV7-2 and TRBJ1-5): GAGVSQSPSNKVTEKGKDVELRCDPISGHTALYWYRQSLGQGLEFLIYFQGNSAPDKSGLPSDRFSAERTGGSVSTLTIQRTQQEDSAVYLCASSQDLQKDQPQHFGDGTRLSIL.

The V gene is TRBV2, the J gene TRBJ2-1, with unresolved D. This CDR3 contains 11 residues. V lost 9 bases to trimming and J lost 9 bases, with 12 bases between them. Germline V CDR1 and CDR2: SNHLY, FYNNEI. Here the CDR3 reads CARSLYGEQFF. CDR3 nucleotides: TGTGCCAGAAGCTTATACGGTGAGCAGTTCTTC.

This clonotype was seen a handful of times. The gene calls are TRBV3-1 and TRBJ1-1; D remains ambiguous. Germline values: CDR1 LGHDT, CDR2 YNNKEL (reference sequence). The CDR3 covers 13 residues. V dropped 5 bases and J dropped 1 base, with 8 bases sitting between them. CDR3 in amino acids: CASSVGTNTEAFF. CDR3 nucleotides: TGTGCCAGCAGCGTTGGTACGAACACTGAAGCTTTCTTT.

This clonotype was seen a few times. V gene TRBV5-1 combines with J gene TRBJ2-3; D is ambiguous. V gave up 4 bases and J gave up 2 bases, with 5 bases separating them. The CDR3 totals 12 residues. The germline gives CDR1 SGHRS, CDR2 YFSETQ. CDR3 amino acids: CASSKDTDTQYF. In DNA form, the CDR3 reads TGCGCCAGCAGCAAGGACACAGATACGCAGTATTTT. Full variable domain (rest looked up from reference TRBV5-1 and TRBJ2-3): KAGVTQTPRYLIKTRGQQVTLSCSPISGHRSVSWYQQTPGQGLQFLFEYFSETQRNKGNFPGRFSGRQFSNSRSEMNVSTLELGDSALYLCASSKDTDTQYFGPGTRLTVL.

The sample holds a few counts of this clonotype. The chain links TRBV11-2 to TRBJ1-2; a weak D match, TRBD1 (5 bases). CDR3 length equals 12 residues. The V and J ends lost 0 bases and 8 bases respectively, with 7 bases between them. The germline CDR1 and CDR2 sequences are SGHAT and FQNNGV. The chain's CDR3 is CASSLEGDGYTF. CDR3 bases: TGTGCCAGCAGCTTAGAGGGGGACGGCTACACCTTC.

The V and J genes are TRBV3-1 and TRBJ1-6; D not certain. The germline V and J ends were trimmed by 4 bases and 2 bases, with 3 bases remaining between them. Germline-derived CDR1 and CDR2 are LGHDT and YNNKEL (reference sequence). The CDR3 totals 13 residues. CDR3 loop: CASSRTYNSPLHF. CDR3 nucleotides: TGTGCCAGCAGCCGGACCTATAATTCACCCCTCCACTTT.

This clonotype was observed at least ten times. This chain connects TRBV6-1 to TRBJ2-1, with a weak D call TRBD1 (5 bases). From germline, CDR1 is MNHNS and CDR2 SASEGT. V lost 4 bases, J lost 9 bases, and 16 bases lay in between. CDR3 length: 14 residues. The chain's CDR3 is CASSATTVWSEQFF. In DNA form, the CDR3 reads TGTGCCAGCAGTGCCACGACAGTTTGGTCTGAGCAGTTCTTC.

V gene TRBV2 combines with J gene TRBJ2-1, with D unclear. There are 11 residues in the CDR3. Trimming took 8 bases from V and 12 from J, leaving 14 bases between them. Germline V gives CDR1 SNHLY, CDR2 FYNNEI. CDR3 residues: CASSSGWAQFF. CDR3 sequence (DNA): TGTGCCAGCTCAAGTGGGTGGGCGCAGTTCTTC.

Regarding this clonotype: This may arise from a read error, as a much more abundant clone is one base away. CDR3 sequence reads: CASSLNLSGQIYCYTF. For the CDR3, the DNA is TGTGCCAGCAGTTTAAATCTTTCGGGACAGATCTATTGCTACACCTTC. The chain couples TRBV28 to TRBJ1-2; TRBD1 agrees at 7 bases. Germline assignment: CDR1 MDHEN and CDR2 SYDVKM. The CDR3 loop spans 16 amino acids.

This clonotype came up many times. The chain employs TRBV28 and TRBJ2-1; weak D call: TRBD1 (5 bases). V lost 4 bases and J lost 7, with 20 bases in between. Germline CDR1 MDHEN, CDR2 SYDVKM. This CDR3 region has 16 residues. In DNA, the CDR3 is TGTGCCAGCAGTTGGGGTTATTTGGGGCCAGTGAATGAGCAGTTCTTC. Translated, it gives CASSWGYLGPVNEQFF.

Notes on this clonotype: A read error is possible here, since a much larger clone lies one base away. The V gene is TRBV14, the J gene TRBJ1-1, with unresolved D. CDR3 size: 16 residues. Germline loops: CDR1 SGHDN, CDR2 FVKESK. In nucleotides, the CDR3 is TGTGCCAGAAGCCAAGAGTTAACGACCGGGAGGACTGAAGCTTTCTTT. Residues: CARSQELTTGRTEAFF.

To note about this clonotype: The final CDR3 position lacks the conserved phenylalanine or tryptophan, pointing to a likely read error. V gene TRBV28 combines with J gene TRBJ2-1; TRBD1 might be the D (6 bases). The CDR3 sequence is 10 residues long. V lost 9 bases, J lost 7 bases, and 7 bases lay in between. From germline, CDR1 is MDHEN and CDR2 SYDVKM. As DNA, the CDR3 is TGTGCCAGGACAGGAAATGAGCAGTTCCTC. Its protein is CARTGNEQFL.

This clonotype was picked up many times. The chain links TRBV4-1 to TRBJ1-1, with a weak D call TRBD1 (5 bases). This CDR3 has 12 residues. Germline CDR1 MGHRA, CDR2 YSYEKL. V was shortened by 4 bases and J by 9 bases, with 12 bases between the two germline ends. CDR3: CASSLDSSQAFF. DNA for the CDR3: TGCGCCAGCAGCCTTGACAGTTCACAAGCTTTCTTT.

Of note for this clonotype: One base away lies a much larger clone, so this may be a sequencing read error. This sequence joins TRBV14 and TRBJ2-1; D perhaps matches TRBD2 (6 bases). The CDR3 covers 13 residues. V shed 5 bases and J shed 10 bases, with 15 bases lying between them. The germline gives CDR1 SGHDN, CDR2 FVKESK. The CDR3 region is CASSSPTTSEQFF. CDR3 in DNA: TGTGCCAGCAGCTCCCCCACTACTAGCGAGCAGTTCTTC.

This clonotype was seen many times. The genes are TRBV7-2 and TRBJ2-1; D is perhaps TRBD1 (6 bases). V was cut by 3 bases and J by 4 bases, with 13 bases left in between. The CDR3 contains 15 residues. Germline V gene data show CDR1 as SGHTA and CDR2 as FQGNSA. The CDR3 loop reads CASSLQGFVYNEQFF. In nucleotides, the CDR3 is TGTGCCAGCAGCTTGCAGGGGTTCGTATACAATGAGCAGTTCTTC.

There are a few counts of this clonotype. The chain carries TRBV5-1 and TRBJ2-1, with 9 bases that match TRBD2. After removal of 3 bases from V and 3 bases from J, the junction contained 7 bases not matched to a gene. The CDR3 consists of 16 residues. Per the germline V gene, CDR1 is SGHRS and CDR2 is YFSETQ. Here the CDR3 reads CASSSGTSSFYNEQFF. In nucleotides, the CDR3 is TGCGCCAGCAGCTCGGGGACTAGCTCTTTCTACAATGAGCAGTTCTTC.

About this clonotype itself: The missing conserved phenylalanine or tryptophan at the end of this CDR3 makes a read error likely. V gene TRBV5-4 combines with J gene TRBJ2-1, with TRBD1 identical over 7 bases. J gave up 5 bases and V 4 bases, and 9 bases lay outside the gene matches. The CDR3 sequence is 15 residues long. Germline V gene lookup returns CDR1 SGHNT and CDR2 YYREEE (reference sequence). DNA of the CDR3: TGTGCCAGCAGCGCCACAGGGGCAGGGGACAATGAGCAGTTCCTC. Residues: CASSATGAGDNEQFL.

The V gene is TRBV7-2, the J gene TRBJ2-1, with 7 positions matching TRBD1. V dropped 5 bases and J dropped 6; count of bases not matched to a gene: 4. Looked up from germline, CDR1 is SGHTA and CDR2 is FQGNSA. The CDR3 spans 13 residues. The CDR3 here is CASSDRVLNEQFF. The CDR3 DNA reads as TGTGCCAGCAGCGACAGGGTTCTCAATGAGCAGTTCTTC.

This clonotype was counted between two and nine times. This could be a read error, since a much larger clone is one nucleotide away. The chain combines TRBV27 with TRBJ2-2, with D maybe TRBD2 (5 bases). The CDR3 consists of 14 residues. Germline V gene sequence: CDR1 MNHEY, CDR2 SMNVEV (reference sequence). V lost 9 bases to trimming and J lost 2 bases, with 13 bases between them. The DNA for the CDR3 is TGTGCCAGACTGAGGGCGGCAAACACCGGGGAGCTGTTTTTT. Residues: CARLRAANTGELFF.

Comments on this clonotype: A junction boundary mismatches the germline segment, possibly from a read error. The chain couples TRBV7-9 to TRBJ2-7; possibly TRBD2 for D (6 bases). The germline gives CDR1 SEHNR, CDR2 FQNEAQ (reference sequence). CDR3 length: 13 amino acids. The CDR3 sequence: CARSLANGGEQYF. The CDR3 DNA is TGTGCCAGAAGCTTAGCGAACGGGGGCGAGCAGTACTTC.

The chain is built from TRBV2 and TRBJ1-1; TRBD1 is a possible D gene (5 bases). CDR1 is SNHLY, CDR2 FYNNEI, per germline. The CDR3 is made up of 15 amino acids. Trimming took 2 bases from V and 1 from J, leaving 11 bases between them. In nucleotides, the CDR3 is TGTGCCAGCAGTGAAATGGGGACGGCGAACACTGAAGCTTTCTTT. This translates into CASSEMGTANTEAFF.

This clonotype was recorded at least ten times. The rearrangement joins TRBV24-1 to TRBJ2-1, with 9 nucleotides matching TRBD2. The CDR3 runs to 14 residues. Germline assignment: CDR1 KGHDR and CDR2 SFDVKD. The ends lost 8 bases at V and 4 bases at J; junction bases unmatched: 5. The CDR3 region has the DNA TGTGCCACCATGACTAGCGGACCTTACAATGAGCAGTTCTTC. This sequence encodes CATMTSGPYNEQFF.

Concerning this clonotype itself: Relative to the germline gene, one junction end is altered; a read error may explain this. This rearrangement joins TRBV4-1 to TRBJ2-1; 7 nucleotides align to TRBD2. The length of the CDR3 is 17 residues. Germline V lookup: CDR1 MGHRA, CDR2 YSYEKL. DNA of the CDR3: TGCGCCAGCAGCCAAGATTCGGTCCTAGCGGTCTACAATGAGAAGTTCTTC. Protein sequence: CASSQDSVLAVYNEKFF.

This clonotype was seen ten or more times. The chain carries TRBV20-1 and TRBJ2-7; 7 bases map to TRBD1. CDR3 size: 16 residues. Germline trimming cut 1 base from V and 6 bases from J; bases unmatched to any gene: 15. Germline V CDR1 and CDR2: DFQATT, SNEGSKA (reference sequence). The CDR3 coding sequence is TGCAGTGCTAGAGTACAGACAGGGAGCCCCCACATCGAGCAGTACTTC. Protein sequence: CSARVQTGSPHIEQYF.

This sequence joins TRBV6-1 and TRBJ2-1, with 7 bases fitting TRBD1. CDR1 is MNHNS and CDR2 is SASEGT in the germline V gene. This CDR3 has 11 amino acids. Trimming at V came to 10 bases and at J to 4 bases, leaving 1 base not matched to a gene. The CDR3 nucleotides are TGTGCCACGACAGGGTACAATGAGCAGTTCTTC. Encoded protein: CATTGYNEQFF.

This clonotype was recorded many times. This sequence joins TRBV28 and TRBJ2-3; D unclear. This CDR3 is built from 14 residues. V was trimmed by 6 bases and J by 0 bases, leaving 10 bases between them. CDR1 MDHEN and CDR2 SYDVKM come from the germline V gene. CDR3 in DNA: TGTGCCAGCAGGAGAGGAATTAGCACAGATACGCAGTATTTT. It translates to CASRRGISTDTQYF.

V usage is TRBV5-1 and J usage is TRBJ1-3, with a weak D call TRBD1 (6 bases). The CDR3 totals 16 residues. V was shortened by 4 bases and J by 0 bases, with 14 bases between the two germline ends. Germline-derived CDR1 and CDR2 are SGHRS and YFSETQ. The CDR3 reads CASSLGTPSSGNTIYF. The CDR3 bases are TGCGCCAGCAGCCTAGGGACACCCTCCTCTGGAAACACCATATATTTT.